This T cell receptor beta chain was recovered during a study of T cells after yellow fever vaccination. Study-wide results and caveats: A secondary response was less intense yet reached its peak sooner, at day 5 versus 15. Post-booster reappearance was seen for most primary-vaccination clones (roughly 96% CD4, 80% to 90% CD8). Clonotype sharing between CD4 and CD8 compartments was small. Bulk-population clonotypes that are abundant could appear as contaminants in FACS-sorted repertoires.

V dropped 3 bases and J dropped 5 bases, with 14 bases sitting between them. The CDR3 loop spans 15 amino acids. The germline V gene has CDR1 SGHTA and CDR2 FQGNSA. TCRdb passed the 5' RACE reads through MiXCR, listing each CDR3 protein once. The data show some 160,000 distinct CDR3 sequences, with around 9.7% seen just once and approximately 39% held by the top ten. Points on this clonotype: What it binds is unknown.

The clonotype was recovered from a man aged 18 to 30 who received the YFV17D yellow fever vaccine. The rearrangement links TRBV7-2 to TRBJ2-1; tentatively, D is TRBD1 or TRBD2 (5 bases each). This specimen consisted of CD8+ T cells sorted from PBMCs, obtained 45 days after the yellow fever booster vaccination. CDR3 nucleotide sequence: TGTGCCAGCAGCTTTGCTGGTGGGGACCACAATGAGCAGTTCTTC. It specifies CASSFAGGDHNEQFF.